These 5 T cell receptor beta chains were sequenced from one sample in a study of T-cell memory formation after mild COVID-19. A single record per CDR3 protein comes from TCRdb applying MiXCR to the 5' RACE reads. Among about 560,000 distinct CDR3 sequences listed, about 20% were seen once. Sequenced: PBMCs or a T cell subset sorted from them (not recorded which). These receptors were collected from an adult woman who had mild COVID-19 (a few samples of this study predate the infection). Cell type and time point are not known.

This clonotype has just a few counts. V gene TRBV29-1 combines with J gene TRBJ2-7; 7 bases line up with TRBD1. The germline V gene encodes CDR1 SQVTM and CDR2 ANQGSEA. Unmatched junction bases numbered 8, after V lost 6 bases and J lost 6 bases. This CDR3 comprises 12 residues. The CDR3, as DNA: TGCAGCGTAGCGACAGGGCCAGGCGAGCAGTACTTC. Its protein is CSVATGPGEQYF.

This chain links TRBV30 with TRBJ2-7; TRBD1 agrees at 7 bases. The CDR3 runs 15 residues. V lost 1 base, J lost 2 bases, and 8 bases stayed unmatched. CDR1 is GTSNPN, CDR2 SVGIG, per germline (reference sequence). The CDR3 loop is CAWSARSRGPYEQYF. CDR3 in DNA: TGTGCCTGGAGTGCACGATCTAGGGGGCCCTACGAGCAGTACTTC.

The CDR3 nucleotides read TGTGCCAGCAGCTTAGCCGCGTGGGAGCAGTACTTC. Amino acid sequence: CASSLAAWEQYF. V gene TRBV11-3 combines with J gene TRBJ2-7, with D hard to call. CDR3 length: 12 residues. Germline assignment: CDR1 SGHNT and CDR2 YENEEA. V lost 1 base, J lost 7 bases, and 8 bases lay in between. Full variable domain (missing parts from reference TRBV11-3 and TRBJ2-7): EAGVVQSPRYKIIEKKQPVAFWCNPISGHNTLYWYLQNLGQGPELLIRYENEEAVDDSQLPKDRFSAERLKGVDSTLKIQPAELGDSAVYLCASSLAAWEQYFGPGTRLTVT.

This clonotype occurred a few times. The chain carries TRBV6-5 and TRBJ1-2; 11 bases fit TRBD1. The CDR3 has 16 residues. The V gene end was trimmed by 6 bases and the J gene end by 5 bases; junction bases not matched to a gene: 11. Germline V lookup: CDR1 MNHEY, CDR2 SVGAGI. CDR3 DNA: TGTGCCAGCAGCCCATCTGGGACAGGGGGTCGTTATGGCTACACCTTC. It yields the protein CASSPSGTGGRYGYTF.

The J gene is TRBJ2-2, the V gene TRBV25-1; no clear D. The CDR3 totals 11 residues. CDR1 and CDR2 (germline): MGHDK, SYGVNS. V lost 8 bases and J 8 bases, leaving 9 bases between the germline ends. Here the CDR3 reads CASAHLGELFF. The DNA for the CDR3 is TGTGCCAGCGCCCATTTGGGGGAGCTGTTTTTT.